The 17 T cell receptor beta chains below come from one sample, sequenced in a study of cytomegalovirus exposure and HLA in healthy donors (dated by TCRdb to 2015 to 2018). Libraries were made using the immunoSEQ multiplex PCR assay. For the multiplex PCR, a mixture combining 60 forward primers for TCR Vbeta segments and 13 reverse primers for TCR Jbeta segments was used. Imported from immuneACCESS, the table was reduced by TCRdb to in-frame sequences with V and J called. These copies leave out some clones; in studies compared against another copy, an unresolved V gene accounts for under half, and the cause of the remainder is not known. The sample table gives 150,000 to 250,000 clones. 0.74% of the sample is held by the ten biggest clonotypes. The source material was PBMCs. The source of these receptors is a boy younger than 18 in good health and CMV-seronegative.

This chain joins TRBV7-6 and TRBJ2-5; TRBD1 matches 9 bases. Unmatched junction bases numbered 4, after V lost 5 bases and J lost 3 bases. Germline V lookup: CDR1 SGHVS, CDR2 FNYEAQ. This CDR3 contains 14 residues. The DNA for the CDR3 is TGTGCCAGCAGCCGCTGGGACAGGGAAGAGACCCAGTACTTC. It is translated as CASSRWDREETQYF.

As regards this clone: Other nucleotide sequences in the sample specify the same CDR3. The chain has TRBV5-1 and TRBJ1-1; D is unresolved. Germline V gene lookup returns CDR1 SGHRS and CDR2 YFSETQ. With 4 bases removed from V and 4 bases from J, the gap between germline ends came to 8 bases. The CDR3 spans 12 residues. The CDR3 DNA reads TGCGCCAGCAGCCCCAGCGGCACTGAAGCTTTCTTT. It codes for CASSPSGTEAFF.

The V call is TRBV7-2, the J call TRBJ2-7; 7 bases match TRBD1. Germline V gene sequence: CDR1 SGHTA, CDR2 FQGNSA. The CDR3 is made up of 16 amino acids. V was pared by 5 bases and J by 6 bases, with 16 bases of the junction left unmatched. The CDR3, as DNA: TGTGCCAGCAGCCCACTCCCAAGGACAGGTCCTCTCGAGCAGTACTTC. It codes for CASSPLPRTGPLEQYF.

V gene TRBV5-1 combines with J gene TRBJ1-6, with 7 positions matching TRBD1. CDR1 and CDR2 from the germline V gene are SGHRS and YFSETQ. Trimming at V came to 4 bases and at J to 8 bases, leaving 12 bases not matched to a gene. This CDR3 is 16 amino acids long. The CDR3 sequence: CASSPLSGTVYSPLHF. DNA for the CDR3: TGCGCCAGCAGCCCACTCTCCGGGACAGTTTATTCACCCCTCCACTTT.

The V gene is TRBV5-5, the J gene TRBJ1-1; D is unresolved. The CDR3 contains 14 residues. Looked up from germline, CDR1 is SGHKS and CDR2 is YYEKEE (reference sequence). Trimming removed 3 bases at V and 6 bases at J, with 15 bases between. The CDR3 DNA follows: TGTGCCAGCAGCTCAACCACCCGAGTCGCTGAAGCTTTCTTT. It encodes CASSSTTRVAEAFF.

The chain employs TRBV28 and TRBJ2-3; TRBD2 agrees at 8 bases. This CDR3 contains 16 residues. Germline V gene data show CDR1 as MDHEN and CDR2 as SYDVKM. Trimming cost V 3 bases and J 4 bases; bases outside gene matches: 9. CDR3 sequence: CASSFPWGLVADTQYF. In DNA form, the CDR3 reads TGTGCCAGCAGTTTCCCTTGGGGACTAGTGGCAGATACGCAGTATTTT.

This chain connects TRBV9 to TRBJ2-7; maybe TRBD1 (6 bases). From germline, CDR1 is SGDLS and CDR2 YYNGEE. This CDR3 has 15 amino acids. V was pared by 4 bases and J by 0 bases, with 14 bases between. CDR3 region: CASSPSGARSYEQYF. The CDR3, as DNA: TGTGCCAGCAGCCCCTCAGGGGCCCGCTCCTACGAGCAGTACTTC.

The chain employs TRBV19 and TRBJ1-6, with D possibly matching TRBD1 (6 bases). V was clipped by 6 bases and J by 7 bases, with 13 bases between them. CDR3 length: 14 amino acids. The V gene's germline CDR1 is LNHDA and CDR2 SQIVND (reference sequence). The CDR3 loop is CASSNRESNSPLHF. In DNA form, the CDR3 reads TGTGCCAGTAGCAACAGGGAAAGCAATTCACCCCTCCACTTT. Filled out from reference TRBV19 and TRBJ1-6, the complete variable domain reads DGGITQSPKYLFRKEGQNVTLSCEQNLNHDAMYWYRQDPGQGLRLIYYSQIVNDFQKGDIAEGYSVSREKKESFPLTVTSAQKNPTAFYLCASSNRESNSPLHFGNGTRLTVT.

The rearrangement uses TRBV20-1 and TRBJ2-7; D gene uncertain. Trimming left V 6 bases short and J 4 bases short, with 10 bases between. Germline assignment: CDR1 DFQATT and CDR2 SNEGSKA (reference sequence). This CDR3 region has 11 residues. CDR3 protein: CSAAHGYEQYF. DNA of the CDR3: TGCAGTGCAGCGCACGGATACGAGCAGTACTTC.

The chain has TRBV19 and TRBJ2-7; 7 bases are a match to TRBD2. V was clipped by 1 base and J by 8 bases; unmatched bases: 5. Per the germline V gene, CDR1 is LNHDA and CDR2 is SQIVND (reference sequence). The CDR3 sequence is 13 residues long. The CDR3 region is CASSIVRGDQQYF. The CDR3, as DNA: TGTGCCAGTAGTATAGTTCGGGGGGACCAGCAGTACTTC.

The CDR3 region has the DNA TGTGCCAGCAGCGGGACAGGGTACGACTACACCTTC. Its protein is CASSGTGYDYTF. The J gene is TRBJ1-2, the V gene TRBV25-1; 9 nucleotides line up with TRBD1. The germline V gene has CDR1 MGHDK and CDR2 SYGVNS. Trimming took 6 bases from V and 10 from J; bases not matched to a gene: 6. The CDR3 consists of 12 residues.

V and J are TRBV5-1 and TRBJ2-7, with D possibly TRBD1 on 6 matching bases. This CDR3 has 16 residues. Trimming removed 3 bases from V and 0 bases from J, with 16 bases in between. Per germline, CDR1 SGHRS and CDR2 YFSETQ. CDR3 DNA sequence: TGCGCCAGCAGCTCGGGACACGGGACAAACTCCTACGAGCAGTACTTC. Its protein product is CASSSGHGTNSYEQYF. Filled out from reference TRBV5-1 and TRBJ2-7, the complete variable domain reads KAGVTQTPRYLIKTRGQQVTLSCSPISGHRSVSWYQQTPGQGLQFLFEYFSETQRNKGNFPGRFSGRQFSNSRSEMNVSTLELGDSALYLCASSSGHGTNSYEQYFGPGTRLTVT.

For this clone: Other DNA sequences within the sample encode an identical CDR3. The rearrangement joins TRBV5-6 to TRBJ2-3, with D perhaps TRBD1 (6 bases). The germline V gene has CDR1 SGHDT and CDR2 YYEEEE. There are 14 residues in the CDR3. V gave up 0 bases and J gave up 4 bases, with 9 bases separating them. The CDR3 sequence is CASSLDRVPDTQYF. In nucleotides, the CDR3 is TGTGCCAGCAGCTTGGACAGGGTACCAGATACGCAGTATTTT.

CDR3 nucleotides: TGTGCCAGCAGTGTTGACAATGAACTGTTTTTT. It codes for CASSVDNELFF. The V and J genes are TRBV2 and TRBJ1-4, with D uncertain. Germline-derived CDR1 and CDR2 are SNHLY and FYNNEI. V lost 4 bases and J lost 12, with 9 bases in between. This CDR3 has 11 amino acids.

V gene TRBV5-4 combines with J gene TRBJ1-3, with D unclear. V lost 4 bases to trimming and J lost 4 bases, with 21 bases between them. CDR1 is SGHNT and CDR2 is YYREEE in the germline V gene (reference sequence). CDR3 length equals 17 residues. Written as DNA, the CDR3 is TGTGCCAGCAGCAATCTCGCTACGACCATACAGGGAAACACCATATATTTT. Encoded protein: CASSNLATTIQGNTIYF. Full variable domain (remainder filled in from reference TRBV5-4 and TRBJ1-3): ETGVTQSPTHLIKTRGQQVTLRCSSQSGHNTVSWYQQALGQGPQFIFQYYREEENGRGNFPPRFSGLQFPNYSSELNVNALELDDSALYLCASSNLATTIQGNTIYFGEGSWLTVV.

This sequence joins TRBV5-5 and TRBJ1-5; the D is unclear. Trimming shortened V by 4 bases and J by 2 bases, and 19 bases separated the two germline ends. In germline, CDR1 is SGHKS, CDR2 YYEKEE (reference sequence). The CDR3 sequence is 17 residues long. The CDR3: CASSHTSQGLGNQPQHF. DNA of the CDR3: TGTGCCAGCAGCCATACCTCCCAAGGACTGGGCAATCAGCCCCAGCATTTT.

V is TRBV9 and J is TRBJ2-7, with 7 nucleotides matching TRBD2. This CDR3 comprises 18 residues. CDR1 is SGDLS and CDR2 is YYNGEE in the germline V gene. With 0 bases clipped from V and 2 bases from J, the junction kept 14 bases outside the gene matches. The CDR3 DNA follows: TGTGCCAGCAGCGTAGGGGGGGGATACAACTTAGGCACCTACGAGCAGTACTTC. Encoded protein: CASSVGGGYNLGTYEQYF.